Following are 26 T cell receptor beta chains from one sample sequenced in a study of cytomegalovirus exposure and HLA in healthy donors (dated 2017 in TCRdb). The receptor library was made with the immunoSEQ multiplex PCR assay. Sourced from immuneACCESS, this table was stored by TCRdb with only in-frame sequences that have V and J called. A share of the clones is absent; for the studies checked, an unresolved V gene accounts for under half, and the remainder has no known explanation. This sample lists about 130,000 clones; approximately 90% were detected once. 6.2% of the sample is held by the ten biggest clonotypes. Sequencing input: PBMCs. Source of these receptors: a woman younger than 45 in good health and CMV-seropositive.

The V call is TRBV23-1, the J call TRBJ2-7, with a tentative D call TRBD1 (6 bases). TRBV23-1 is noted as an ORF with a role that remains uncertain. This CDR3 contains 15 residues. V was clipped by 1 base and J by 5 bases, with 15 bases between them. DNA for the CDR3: TGCGCCAGCAGTCAATTGTGGGGAGAGGGGGACGAGCAGTACTTC. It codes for CASSQLWGEGDEQYF.

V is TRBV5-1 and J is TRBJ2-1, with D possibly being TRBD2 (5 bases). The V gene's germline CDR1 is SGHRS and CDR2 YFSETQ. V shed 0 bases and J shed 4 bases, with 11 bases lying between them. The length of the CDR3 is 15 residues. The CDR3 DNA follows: TGCGCCAGCAGCTTGGAATCGGGGAATTACAATGAGCAGTTCTTC. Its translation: CASSLESGNYNEQFF.

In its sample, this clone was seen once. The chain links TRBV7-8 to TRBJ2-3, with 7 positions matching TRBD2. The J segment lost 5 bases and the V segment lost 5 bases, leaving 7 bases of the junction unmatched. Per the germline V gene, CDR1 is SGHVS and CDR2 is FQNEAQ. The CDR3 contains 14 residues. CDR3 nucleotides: TGTGCCAGCAGCCCGCGGGGGTATCAAGATACGCAGTATTTT. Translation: CASSPRGYQDTQYF.

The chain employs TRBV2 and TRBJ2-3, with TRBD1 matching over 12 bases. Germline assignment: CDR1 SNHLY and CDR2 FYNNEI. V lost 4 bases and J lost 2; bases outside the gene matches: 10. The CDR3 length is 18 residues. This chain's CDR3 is CASSVPFGTGGSTDTQYF. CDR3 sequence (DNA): TGTGCCAGCAGTGTTCCTTTTGGGACAGGGGGCTCCACAGATACGCAGTATTTT.

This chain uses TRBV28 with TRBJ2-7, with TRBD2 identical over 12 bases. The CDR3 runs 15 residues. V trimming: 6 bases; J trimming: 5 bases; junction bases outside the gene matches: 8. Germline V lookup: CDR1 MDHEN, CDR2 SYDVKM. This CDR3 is CASRYRRTSGNEQYF. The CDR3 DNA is TGTGCCAGCAGATACAGGCGGACTAGCGGGAACGAGCAGTACTTC.

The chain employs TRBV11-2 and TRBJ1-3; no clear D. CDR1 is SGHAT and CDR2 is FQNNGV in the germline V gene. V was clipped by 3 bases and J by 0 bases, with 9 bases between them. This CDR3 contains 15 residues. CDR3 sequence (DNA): TGTGCCAGCAGCTTCCGTAGAACCTCTGGAAACACCATATATTTT. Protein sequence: CASSFRRTSGNTIYF.

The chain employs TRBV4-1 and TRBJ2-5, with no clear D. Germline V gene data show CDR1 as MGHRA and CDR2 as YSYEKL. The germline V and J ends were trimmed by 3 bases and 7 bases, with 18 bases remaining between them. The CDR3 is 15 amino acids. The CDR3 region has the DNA TGCGCCAGCAGCCAGGCCTCAGGCACCTGGTTGACCCAGTACTTC. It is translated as CASSQASGTWLTQYF.

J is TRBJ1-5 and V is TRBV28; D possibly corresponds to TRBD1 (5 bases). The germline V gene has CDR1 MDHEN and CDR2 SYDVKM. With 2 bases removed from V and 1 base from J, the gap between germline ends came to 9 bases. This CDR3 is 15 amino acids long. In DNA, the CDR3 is TGTGCCAGCAGTTTACGGCAGGGAAGCAATCAGCCCCAGCATTTT. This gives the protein CASSLRQGSNQPQHF. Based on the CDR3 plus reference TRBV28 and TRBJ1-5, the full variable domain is DVKVTQSSRYLVKRTGEKVFLECVQDMDHENMFWYRQDPGLGLRLIYFSYDVKMKEKGDIPEGYSVSREKKERFSLILESASTNQTSMYLCASSLRQGSNQPQHFGDGTRLSIL.

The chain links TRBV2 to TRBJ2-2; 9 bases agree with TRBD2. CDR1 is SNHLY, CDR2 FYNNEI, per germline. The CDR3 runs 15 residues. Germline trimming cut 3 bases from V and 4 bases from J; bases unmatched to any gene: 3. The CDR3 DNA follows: TGTGCCAGCAGTGATGCGGGGGGGCCCACCGGGGAGCTGTTTTTT. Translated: CASSDAGGPTGELFF.

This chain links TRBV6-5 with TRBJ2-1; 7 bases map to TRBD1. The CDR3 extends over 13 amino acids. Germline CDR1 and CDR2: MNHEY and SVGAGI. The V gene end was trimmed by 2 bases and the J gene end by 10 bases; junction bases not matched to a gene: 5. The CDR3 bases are TGTGCCAGCAGTTACAACAGGGGCGAAGAGCAGTTCTTC. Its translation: CASSYNRGEEQFF.

CDR3 sequence: CASSLDRGGGTGAFF. The CDR3 DNA follows: TGTGCCAGCAGCCTAGACAGGGGCGGGGGAACAGGGGCTTTCTTT. V is TRBV4-2 and J is TRBJ1-1; 8 bases are a match to TRBD1. After removal of 4 bases from V and 11 bases from J, the junction contained 15 bases not matched to a gene. The length of the CDR3 is 15 residues. Germline V lookup: CDR1 LGHNA, CDR2 YNFKEQ.

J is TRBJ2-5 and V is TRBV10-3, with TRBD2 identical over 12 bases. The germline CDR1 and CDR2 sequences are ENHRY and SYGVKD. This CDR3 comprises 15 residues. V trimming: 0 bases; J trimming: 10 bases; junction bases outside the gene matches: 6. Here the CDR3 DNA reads TGTGCCATCAGTGAGTCGAAAGTGACTAGCGGGAGCCAGTACTTC. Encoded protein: CAISESKVTSGSQYF.

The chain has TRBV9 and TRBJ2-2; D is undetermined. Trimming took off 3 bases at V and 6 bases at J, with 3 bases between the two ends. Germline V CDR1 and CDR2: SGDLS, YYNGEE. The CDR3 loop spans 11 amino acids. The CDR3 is CASSASGELFF. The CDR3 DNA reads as TGTGCCAGCAGCGCCTCCGGGGAGCTGTTTTTT.

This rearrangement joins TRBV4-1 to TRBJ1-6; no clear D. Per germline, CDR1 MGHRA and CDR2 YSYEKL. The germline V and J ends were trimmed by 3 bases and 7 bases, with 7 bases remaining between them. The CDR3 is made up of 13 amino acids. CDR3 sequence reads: CASSQTGNSPLHF. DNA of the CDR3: TGCGCCAGCAGCCAGACGGGAAATTCACCCCTCCACTTT.

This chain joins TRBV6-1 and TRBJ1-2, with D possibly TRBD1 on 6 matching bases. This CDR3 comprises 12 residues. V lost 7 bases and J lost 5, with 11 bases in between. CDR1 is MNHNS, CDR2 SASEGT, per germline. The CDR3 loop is CASTERGYGYTF. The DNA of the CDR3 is TGTGCCAGCACCGAAAGGGGGTATGGCTACACCTTC.

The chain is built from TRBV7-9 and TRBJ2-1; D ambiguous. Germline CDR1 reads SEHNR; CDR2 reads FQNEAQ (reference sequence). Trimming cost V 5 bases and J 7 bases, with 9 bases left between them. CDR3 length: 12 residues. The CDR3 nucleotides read TGTGCCAGCAGCCGAGTGCGGAATGAGCAGTTCTTC. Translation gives CASSRVRNEQFF.

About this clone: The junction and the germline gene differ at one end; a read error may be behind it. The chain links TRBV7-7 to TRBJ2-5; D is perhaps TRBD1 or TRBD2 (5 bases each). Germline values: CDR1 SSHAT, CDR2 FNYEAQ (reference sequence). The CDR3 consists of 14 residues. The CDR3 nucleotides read TGTGCTAGCAGCTTAGCGCCGACAGAACAGACCCAGTACTTC. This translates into CASSLAPTEQTQYF. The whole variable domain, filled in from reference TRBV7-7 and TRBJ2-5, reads GAGVSQSPRYKVTKRGQDVTLRCDPISSHATLYWYQQALGQGPEFLTYFNYEAQPDKSGLPSDRFSAERPEGSISTLTIQRTEQRDSAMYRCASSLAPTEQTQYFGPGTRLLVL.

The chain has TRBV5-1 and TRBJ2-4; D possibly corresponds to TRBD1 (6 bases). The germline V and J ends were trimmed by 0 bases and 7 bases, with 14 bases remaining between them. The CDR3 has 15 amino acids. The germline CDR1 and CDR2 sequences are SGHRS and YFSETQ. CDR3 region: CASSLATGIGNIQYF. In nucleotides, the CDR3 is TGCGCCAGCAGCTTGGCGACAGGTATTGGGAACATTCAGTACTTC. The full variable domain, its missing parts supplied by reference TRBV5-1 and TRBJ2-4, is KAGVTQTPRYLIKTRGQQVTLSCSPISGHRSVSWYQQTPGQGLQFLFEYFSETQRNKGNFPGRFSGRQFSNSRSEMNVSTLELGDSALYLCASSLATGIGNIQYFGAGTRLSVL.

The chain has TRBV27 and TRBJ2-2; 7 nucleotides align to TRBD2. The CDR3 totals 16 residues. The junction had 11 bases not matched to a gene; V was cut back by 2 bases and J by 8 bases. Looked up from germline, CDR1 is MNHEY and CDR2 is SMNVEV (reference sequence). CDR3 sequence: CASSLGREWVRGELFF. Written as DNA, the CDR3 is TGTGCCAGCAGTTTAGGGCGGGAGTGGGTACGGGGGGAGCTGTTTTTT.

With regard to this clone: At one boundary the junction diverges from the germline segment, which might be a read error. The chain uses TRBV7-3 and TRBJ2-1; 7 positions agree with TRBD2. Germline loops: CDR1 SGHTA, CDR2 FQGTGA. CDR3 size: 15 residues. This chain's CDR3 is CASSPGGFSHNEQFF. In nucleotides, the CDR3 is TGTGCCAGCAGCCCGGGGGGATTCTCCCACAATGAGCAGTTCTTC.

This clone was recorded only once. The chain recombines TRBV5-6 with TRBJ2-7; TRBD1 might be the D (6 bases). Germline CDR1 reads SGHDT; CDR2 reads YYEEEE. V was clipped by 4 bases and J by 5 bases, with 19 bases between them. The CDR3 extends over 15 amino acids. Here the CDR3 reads CASSPQSNRVHEQYF. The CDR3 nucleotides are TGTGCCAGCAGCCCACAGTCAAACAGGGTCCACGAGCAGTACTTC.

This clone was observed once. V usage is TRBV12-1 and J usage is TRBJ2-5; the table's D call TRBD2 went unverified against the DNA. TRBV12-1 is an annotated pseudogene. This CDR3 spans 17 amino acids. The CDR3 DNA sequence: TGTGCCAGCAGCTTACTAGCTGGGACTAGCGACCAAGAGACCCAGTACTTC. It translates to CASSLLAGTSDQETQYF.

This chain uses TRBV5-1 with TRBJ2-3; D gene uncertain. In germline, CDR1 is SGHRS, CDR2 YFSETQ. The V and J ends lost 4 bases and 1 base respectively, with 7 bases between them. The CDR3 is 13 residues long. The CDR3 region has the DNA TGCGCCAGCAGCCCCCCTGGCACAGATACGCAGTATTTT. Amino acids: CASSPPGTDTQYF.

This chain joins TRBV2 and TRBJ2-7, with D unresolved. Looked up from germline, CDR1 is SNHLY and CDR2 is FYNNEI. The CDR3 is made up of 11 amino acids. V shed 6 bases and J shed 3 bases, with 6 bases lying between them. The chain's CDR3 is CASSPIYEQYF. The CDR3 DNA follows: TGTGCCAGCAGCCCAATCTACGAGCAGTACTTC.

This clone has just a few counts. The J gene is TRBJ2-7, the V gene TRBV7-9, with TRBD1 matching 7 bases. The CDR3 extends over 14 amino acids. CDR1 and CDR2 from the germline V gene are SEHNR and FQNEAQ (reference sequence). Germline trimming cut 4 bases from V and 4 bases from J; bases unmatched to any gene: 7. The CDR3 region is CASSSRQGDYEQYF. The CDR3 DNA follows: TGTGCCAGCAGCTCTCGTCAGGGGGATTACGAGCAGTACTTC. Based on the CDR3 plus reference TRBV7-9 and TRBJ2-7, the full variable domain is DTGVSQNPRHKITKRGQNVTFRCDPISEHNRLYWYRQTLGQGPEFLTYFQNEAQLEKSRLLSDRFSAERPKGSFSTLEIQRTEQGDSAMYLCASSSRQGDYEQYFGPGTRLTVT.

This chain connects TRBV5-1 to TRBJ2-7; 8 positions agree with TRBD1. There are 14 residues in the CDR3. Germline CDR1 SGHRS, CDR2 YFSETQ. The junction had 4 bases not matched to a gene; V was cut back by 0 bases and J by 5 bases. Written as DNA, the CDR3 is TGCGCCAGCAGCTTGGGACAGGGGAAGAACGAGCAGTACTTC. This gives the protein CASSLGQGKNEQYF.